The 32 T cell receptor beta chains in this list originate from one sample, sequenced in a study of lymphopenia after photon versus proton radiotherapy. The repertoire was sequenced with immunoSEQ multiplex PCR; TCRdb's copy has only in-frame clones and lacks some. The sample lists 25,000 to 35,000 clones; nearly 90% were seen once. The starting material was peripheral blood, obtained from a patient treated with proton-based radiotherapy. Receptor source: a woman between 70 and 85 years old with pancreatic cancer. Some clones in this sample may be carry-over from other donors' samples.

The V call is TRBV28, the J call TRBJ1-1; 7 bases map to TRBD1. The germline V gene encodes CDR1 MDHEN and CDR2 SYDVKM. The length of the CDR3 is 13 residues. V lost 8 bases to trimming and J lost 5 bases; unmatched junction nucleotides: 8. The chain's CDR3 is CASFQGGGTEAFF. CDR3 sequence (DNA): TGTGCCAGCTTCCAGGGGGGAGGGACTGAAGCTTTCTTT.

The chain employs TRBV2 and TRBJ2-3, with 8 bases that match TRBD2. CDR3 length: 14 amino acids. J gave up 5 bases and V 5 bases, and 6 bases lay outside the gene matches. Germline V gene data show CDR1 as SNHLY and CDR2 as FYNNEI. CDR3 DNA: TGTGCCAGCAGTTTACTAGCGGCCCGAGATACGCAGTATTTT. Protein: CASSLLAARDTQYF.

The chain has TRBV5-8 and TRBJ1-5; no definite D call. Trimming left V 4 bases short and J 4 bases short, with 3 bases between. The CDR3 totals 11 residues. Per the germline V gene, CDR1 is SGHTS and CDR2 is YDEGEE. Here the CDR3 DNA reads TGTGCCAGCAGCCAGAATCAGCCCCAGCATTTT. It encodes CASSQNQPQHF. The complete variable domain, with remaining parts taken from reference TRBV5-8 and TRBJ1-5, reads EAGVTQSPTHLIKTRGQQATLRCSPISGHTSVYWYQQALGLGLQFLLWYDEGEERNRGNFPPRFSGRQFPNYSSELNVNALELEDSALYLCASSQNQPQHFGDGTRLSIL.

V is TRBV6-1 and J is TRBJ1-2; a possible D gene is TRBD1 (5 bases). CDR1 MNHNS and CDR2 SASEGT come from the germline V gene. CDR3 size: 14 residues. The V and J ends lost 3 bases and 4 bases respectively, with 12 bases between them. CDR3 residues: CASSDPGAGYGYTF. In DNA form, the CDR3 reads TGTGCCAGCAGTGATCCCGGGGCTGGCTATGGCTACACCTTC.

The chain has TRBV30 and TRBJ2-1; D is possibly TRBD1 (6 bases). This CDR3 region has 14 residues. Trimming removed 2 bases from V and 8 bases from J, with 16 bases in between. Germline CDR1 and CDR2: GTSNPN and SVGIG (reference sequence). Written as DNA, the CDR3 is TGTGCCTGGAGTCCTAAAGACAGGCACCATGAGCAGTTCTTC. The encoded protein is CAWSPKDRHHEQFF. Full variable domain (missing parts from reference TRBV30 and TRBJ2-1): SQTIHQWPATLVQPVGSPLSLECTVEGTSNPNLYWYRQAAGRGLQLLFYSVGIGQISSEVPQNLSASRPQDRQFILSSKKLLLSDSGFYLCAWSPKDRHHEQFFGPGTRLTVL.

The chain links TRBV5-1 to TRBJ1-4; D remains ambiguous. Germline V CDR1 and CDR2: SGHRS, YFSETQ. The CDR3 loop spans 15 amino acids. V was cut by 1 base and J by 3 bases, with 10 bases left in between. CDR3 amino acids: CASSLFGSANEKLFF. The DNA of the CDR3 is TGCGCCAGCAGCTTGTTTGGGTCGGCTAATGAAAAACTGTTTTTT.

The genes are TRBV19 and TRBJ2-5; D possibly uses TRBD1 or TRBD2 (5 bases each). V was shortened by 4 bases and J by 5 bases, with 11 bases between the two germline ends. The germline CDR1 and CDR2 sequences are LNHDA and SQIVND (reference sequence). The CDR3 contains 13 residues. The CDR3 spells CASSNNWGETQYF. The CDR3 nucleotides are TGTGCCAGTAGTAATAATTGGGGGGAGACCCAGTACTTC. Full variable domain (missing parts from reference TRBV19 and TRBJ2-5): DGGITQSPKYLFRKEGQNVTLSCEQNLNHDAMYWYRQDPGQGLRLIYYSQIVNDFQKGDIAEGYSVSREKKESFPLTVTSAQKNPTAFYLCASSNNWGETQYFGPGTRLLVL.

In its sample, this clone was seen a few times. The chain links TRBV2 to TRBJ2-1, with D possibly being TRBD1 (6 bases). The CDR3 consists of 15 residues. From germline, CDR1 is SNHLY and CDR2 FYNNEI. V lost 9 bases and J 3 bases, leaving 18 bases between the germline ends. CDR3 sequence (DNA): TGTGCCAGTACAGTGGTCAGGACAGACTACAATGAGCAGTTCTTC. Its protein is CASTVVRTDYNEQFF.

This CDR3 is CASRQKTGTGGRYGYTF. The CDR3 bases are TGTGCCAGCAGGCAAAAAACGGGGACAGGGGGCCGCTATGGCTACACCTTC. The chain employs TRBV27 and TRBJ1-2; TRBD1 matches 12 bases. The CDR3 extends over 17 amino acids. Losses at the gene ends were 6 bases for V and 4 bases for J; bases not matched to a gene: 12. Germline V gene data show CDR1 as MNHEY and CDR2 as SMNVEV (reference sequence).

In this sample, this clone turned up once. CDR3 protein: CASSYQGGDPWPQHF. The DNA for the CDR3 is TGTGCCAGCAGTTACCAGGGAGGGGACCCTTGGCCCCAGCATTTT. The J gene is TRBJ1-5, the V gene TRBV6-5; D may be TRBD1 (5 bases). The length of the CDR3 is 15 residues. Germline assignment: CDR1 MNHEY and CDR2 SVGAGI. Trimming removed 2 bases at V and 9 bases at J, with 17 bases between.

The chain couples TRBV11-2 to TRBJ1-4; no clear D gene. V lost 0 bases to trimming and J lost 6 bases, with 17 bases between them. CDR1 and CDR2 (germline): SGHAT, FQNNGV. The CDR3 consists of 17 residues. CDR3 bases: TGTGCCAGCAGCTTAGATAGGCCCGTGGGTCGGGATGAAAAACTGTTTTTT. Residues: CASSLDRPVGRDEKLFF. The full variable domain, completed using reference TRBV11-2 and TRBJ1-4, is EAGVAQSPRYKIIEKRQSVAFWCNPISGHATLYWYQQILGQGPKLLIQFQNNGVVDDSQLPKDRFSAERLKGVDSTLKIQPAKLEDSAVYLCASSLDRPVGRDEKLFFGSGTQLSVL.

The chain employs TRBV30 and TRBJ1-6; D call uncertain. With 1 base removed from V and 3 bases from J, the gap between germline ends came to 7 bases. The germline CDR1 and CDR2 sequences are GTSNPN and SVGIG (reference sequence). This CDR3 is built from 14 residues. CDR3 coding DNA: TGTGCCTGGAGTGCCAAGGACTATAATTCACCCCTCCACTTT. Translating gives CAWSAKDYNSPLHF.

This sequence joins TRBV5-1 and TRBJ2-1, with a weak D call TRBD2 (6 bases). Germline CDR1 SGHRS, CDR2 YFSETQ. There are 16 residues in the CDR3. The germline V and J ends were trimmed by 1 base and 4 bases, with 15 bases remaining between them. This chain's CDR3 is CASSLPGTPPYNEQFF. The CDR3 nucleotides are TGCGCCAGCAGCTTGCCCGGGACTCCCCCGTACAATGAGCAGTTCTTC.

The gene calls are TRBV11-3 and TRBJ2-5, with D unresolved. The CDR3 covers 12 residues. Germline lookup yields CDR1 SGHNT and CDR2 YENEEA. Trimming removed 5 bases at V and 5 bases at J, with 9 bases between. DNA for the CDR3: TGTGCCAGCAGCCGTTCTGGCGAGACCCAGTACTTC. It is translated as CASSRSGETQYF.

The genes are TRBV10-3 and TRBJ2-1; maybe TRBD2 (6 bases). This CDR3 has 15 residues. The V gene lost 11 bases and the J gene lost 0 bases, with 17 bases spanning the gap. From germline, CDR1 is ENHRY and CDR2 SYGVKD. The CDR3: CAGGSSGGSYNEQFF. CDR3 nucleotides: TGTGCCGGGGGGAGCTCGGGCGGCTCCTACAATGAGCAGTTCTTC.

The chain uses TRBV19 and TRBJ2-7; a weak D match, TRBD1 (8 bases). Germline V gene data show CDR1 as LNHDA and CDR2 as SQIVND (reference sequence). V was clipped by 8 bases and J by 5 bases, with 22 bases between them. CDR3 length: 15 residues. The CDR3 region is CASSRGAGGYNEQYF. The CDR3 coding sequence is TGTGCCAGTTCCCGGGGGGCAGGGGGCTACAACGAGCAGTACTTC.

The chain links TRBV28 to TRBJ2-7, with TRBD2 identical over 11 bases. Germline lookup yields CDR1 MDHEN and CDR2 SYDVKM. The V and J ends lost 2 bases and 12 bases, in that order; junction bases with no gene match: 15. This CDR3 contains 16 residues. DNA for the CDR3: TGTGCCAGCAGTTTACGCTCCGGGACTAGCGGTTTCTTAGCGTACTTC. Amino acid sequence: CASSLRSGTSGFLAYF.

V is TRBV10-3 and J is TRBJ2-3; D gene uncertain. Germline values: CDR1 ENHRY, CDR2 SYGVKD. Trimming left V 0 bases short and J 0 bases short, with 7 bases between. The CDR3 spans 15 residues. CDR3 DNA: TGTGCCATCAGTGAGTCTACAGTGAGCACAGATACGCAGTATTTT. This codes for CAISESTVSTDTQYF.

The rearrangement links TRBV6-5 to TRBJ2-1; 8 bases fit TRBD2. Trimming cost V 5 bases and J 10 bases; bases outside gene matches: 10. This CDR3 is built from 14 residues. CDR1 and CDR2 (germline): MNHEY, SVGAGI. The CDR3 reads CASSPRAGEGEQFF. The CDR3 DNA is TGTGCCAGCAGTCCCAGAGCGGGAGAGGGCGAGCAGTTCTTC.

The V and J genes are TRBV21-1 and TRBJ2-5; the table's TRBD1 call for D was not verified on the DNA. TRBV21-1 is a pseudogene. The CDR3 is made up of 17 amino acids. The CDR3 coding sequence is TGTGCCAGCAGCAAAGCAGCGGACAGGAGACAACAAGAGACCCAGTACTTC. Encoded protein: CASSKAADRRQQETQYF.

This clone has a single count. This chain connects TRBV7-2 to TRBJ1-5, with D possibly being TRBD1 (6 bases). This CDR3 contains 16 residues. Per germline, CDR1 SGHTA and CDR2 FQGNSA. The germline V and J ends were trimmed by 1 base and 2 bases, with 12 bases remaining between them. The DNA of the CDR3 is TGTGCCAGCAGCTTAGATCTCAGGGGCGGCAATCAGCCCCAGCATTTT. Translated, it gives CASSLDLRGGNQPQHF.

DNA for the CDR3: TGTGCCAGCAGTGCAGCCGGGACAGGGGCCCAGCCCCAGCATTTT. Its protein product is CASSAAGTGAQPQHF. The rearrangement uses TRBV6-6 and TRBJ1-5, with 10 bases fitting TRBD1. The CDR3 is 15 residues long. CDR1 is MNHNY, CDR2 SVGAGI, per germline (reference sequence). V trimming: 5 bases; J trimming: 7 bases; junction bases outside the gene matches: 8.

The CDR3 DNA sequence: TGTGCCAGCAGTGGTCTAGCGGGAGGATGGAGCTCCTACAATGAGCAGTTCTTC. Its translation: CASSGLAGGWSSYNEQFF. V gene TRBV2 combines with J gene TRBJ2-1, with 11 bases lining up with TRBD2. This CDR3 contains 18 residues. The germline CDR1 and CDR2 sequences are SNHLY and FYNNEI. After removal of 4 bases from V and 0 bases from J, the junction contained 8 bases not matched to a gene.

This chain joins TRBV7-2 and TRBJ2-1; 10 bases line up with TRBD2. V gave up 5 bases and J gave up 6 bases; unmatched junction bases: 7. Germline V CDR1 and CDR2: SGHTA, FQGNSA. The CDR3 loop spans 15 amino acids. CDR3 DNA: TGTGCCAGCAGCCTAAGCGGGAGGGCGGGCAATGAGCAGTTCTTC. This gives the protein CASSLSGRAGNEQFF.

This clone was seen only once. The chain joins TRBV4-1 to TRBJ2-1; D unclear. The CDR3 is made up of 13 amino acids. V was pared by 0 bases and J by 7 bases, with 7 bases between. Germline CDR1 and CDR2: MGHRA and YSYEKL. The CDR3 DNA sequence: TGCGCCAGCAGCCAAGATTATGGGAATGAGCAGTTCTTC. Amino acids: CASSQDYGNEQFF.

The chain employs TRBV6-6 and TRBJ1-4; D remains unclear. Per the germline V gene, CDR1 is MNHNY and CDR2 is SVGAGI (reference sequence). CDR3 length: 15 amino acids. Deletions cut 0 bases from V and 1 base from J, with 6 bases between. The CDR3 protein is CASSYSGRTNEKLFF. In DNA form, the CDR3 reads TGTGCCAGCAGTTACTCGGGGAGAACTAATGAAAAACTGTTTTTT.

The V call is TRBV6-5, the J call TRBJ2-1; possibly TRBD1 for D (5 bases). CDR1 and CDR2 (germline): MNHEY, SVGAGI. The CDR3 has 13 residues. Trimming took 2 bases from V and 10 from J, leaving 12 bases between them. The CDR3 nucleotides read TGTGCCAGCAGTTACGAGGCGGACATCGAGCAGTTCTTC. Its translation: CASSYEADIEQFF.

V usage is TRBV5-6 and J usage is TRBJ1-1; D is ambiguous. The CDR3 is 16 amino acids. Germline V lookup: CDR1 SGHDT, CDR2 YYEEEE. V was shortened by 3 bases and J by 3 bases, with 18 bases between the two germline ends. CDR3 coding DNA: TGTGCCAGCAGCTGGGGTCCCTCCTCATTGTACACTGAAGCTTTCTTT. The encoded protein is CASSWGPSSLYTEAFF. The variable domain in full, with the rest retrieved from reference TRBV5-6 and TRBJ1-1, is DAGVTQSPTHLIKTRGQQVTLRCSPKSGHDTVSWYQQALGQGPQFIFQYYEEEERQRGNFPDRFSGHQFPNYSSELNVNALLLGDSALYLCASSWGPSSLYTEAFFGQGTRLTVV.

V and J are TRBV14 and TRBJ2-7; 9 nucleotides match TRBD2. The CDR3 sequence is 15 residues long. Looked up from germline, CDR1 is SGHDN and CDR2 is FVKESK. J lost 2 bases, V lost 1 base, and 3 bases had no gene match. CDR3 residues: CASSQGLAETYEQYF. The DNA of the CDR3 is TGTGCCAGCAGCCAAGGACTAGCGGAGACCTACGAGCAGTACTTC.

The chain joins TRBV6-1 to TRBJ1-5; D possibly corresponds to TRBD1 (6 bases). There are 14 residues in the CDR3. Germline values: CDR1 MNHNS, CDR2 SASEGT. Between the trimmed V and J ends, which lost 0 bases and 5 bases, there was a span of 8 bases. CDR3 residues: CASSEAPGDQPQHF. The DNA of the CDR3 is TGTGCCAGCAGTGAAGCACCAGGGGATCAGCCCCAGCATTTT.

The chain recombines TRBV28 with TRBJ1-4; D is possibly TRBD1 (6 bases). Trimming pared 4 bases from V and 4 bases from J, leaving 13 bases between. CDR3 length: 15 amino acids. The germline V gene has CDR1 MDHEN and CDR2 SYDVKM. CDR3 region: CASSSPGTYNEKLFF. CDR3 DNA sequence: TGTGCCAGCAGTTCACCCGGGACATATAATGAAAAACTGTTTTTT.

The chain recombines TRBV30 with TRBJ2-1; no clear D gene. Germline values: CDR1 GTSNPN, CDR2 SVGIG (reference sequence). The CDR3 is made up of 13 amino acids. V lost 0 bases and J lost 4, with 7 bases in between. The chain's CDR3 is CAWSVSGYNEQFF. The CDR3 DNA sequence: TGTGCCTGGAGTGTATCTGGGTACAATGAGCAGTTCTTC.